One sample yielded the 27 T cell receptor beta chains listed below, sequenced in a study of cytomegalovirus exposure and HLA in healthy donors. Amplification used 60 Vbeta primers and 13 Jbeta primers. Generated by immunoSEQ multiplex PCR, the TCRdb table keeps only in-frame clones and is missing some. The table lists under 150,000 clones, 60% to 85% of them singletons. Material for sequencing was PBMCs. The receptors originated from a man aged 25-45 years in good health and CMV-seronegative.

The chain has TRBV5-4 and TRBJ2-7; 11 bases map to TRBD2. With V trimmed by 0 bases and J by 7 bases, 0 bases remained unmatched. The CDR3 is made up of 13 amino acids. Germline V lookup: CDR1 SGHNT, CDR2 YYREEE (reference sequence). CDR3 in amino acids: CASSLGLAGEQYF. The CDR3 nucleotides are TGTGCCAGCAGCTTGGGACTAGCGGGAGAGCAGTACTTC.

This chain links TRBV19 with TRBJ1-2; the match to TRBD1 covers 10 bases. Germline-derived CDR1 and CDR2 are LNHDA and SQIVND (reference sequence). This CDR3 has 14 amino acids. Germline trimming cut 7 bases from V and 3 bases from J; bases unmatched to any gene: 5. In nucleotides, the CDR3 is TGTGCCAGTACGGACAGGGGGATTGACTATGGCTACACCTTC. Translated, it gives CASTDRGIDYGYTF.

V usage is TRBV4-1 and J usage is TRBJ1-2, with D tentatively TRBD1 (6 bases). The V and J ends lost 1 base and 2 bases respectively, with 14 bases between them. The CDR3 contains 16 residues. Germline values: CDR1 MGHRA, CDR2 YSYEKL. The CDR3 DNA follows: TGCGCCAGCAGCCAAGGCCAGGGGTCCCCAAACTATGGCTACACCTTC. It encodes CASSQGQGSPNYGYTF.

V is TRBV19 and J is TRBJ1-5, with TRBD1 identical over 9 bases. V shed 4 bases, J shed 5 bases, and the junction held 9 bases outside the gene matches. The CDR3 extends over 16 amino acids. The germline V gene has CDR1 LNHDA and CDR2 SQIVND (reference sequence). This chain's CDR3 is CASSRGTGRADQPQHF. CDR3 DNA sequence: TGTGCCAGTAGTAGGGGGACAGGGAGAGCCGATCAGCCCCAGCATTTT.

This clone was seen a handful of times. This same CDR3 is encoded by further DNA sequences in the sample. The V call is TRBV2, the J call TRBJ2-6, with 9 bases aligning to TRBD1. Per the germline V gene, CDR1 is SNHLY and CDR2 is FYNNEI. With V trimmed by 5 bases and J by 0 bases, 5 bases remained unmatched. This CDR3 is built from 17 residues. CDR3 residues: CASSPGQGNSGANVLTF. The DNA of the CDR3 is TGTGCCAGCAGTCCGGGACAGGGCAACTCTGGGGCCAACGTCCTGACTTTC.

The CDR3 DNA follows: TGTGCCAGCAGTTTAGACAGAATGGGAGGCTACACCTTC. Translated: CASSLDRMGGYTF. The chain has TRBV27 and TRBJ1-2; possible D gene TRBD1, 5 bases. Germline V gene data show CDR1 as MNHEY and CDR2 as SMNVEV (reference sequence). This CDR3 has 13 amino acids. Trimming removed 2 bases at V and 8 bases at J, with 12 bases between.

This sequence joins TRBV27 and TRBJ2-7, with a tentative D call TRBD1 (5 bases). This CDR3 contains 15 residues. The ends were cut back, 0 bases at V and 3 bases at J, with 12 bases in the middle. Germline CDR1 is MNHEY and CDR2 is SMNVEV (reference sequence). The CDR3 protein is CASSLSFETDYEQYF. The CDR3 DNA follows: TGTGCCAGCAGTTTATCGTTTGAGACAGACTACGAGCAGTACTTC.

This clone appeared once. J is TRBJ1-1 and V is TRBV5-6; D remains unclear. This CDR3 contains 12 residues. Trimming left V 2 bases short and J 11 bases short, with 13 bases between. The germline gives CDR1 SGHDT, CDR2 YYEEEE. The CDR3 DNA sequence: TGTGCCAGCAGCTTATTGAATAACGGGGCTTTCTTT. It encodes CASSLLNNGAFF. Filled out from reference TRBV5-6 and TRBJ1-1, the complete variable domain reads DAGVTQSPTHLIKTRGQQVTLRCSPKSGHDTVSWYQQALGQGPQFIFQYYEEEERQRGNFPDRFSGHQFPNYSSELNVNALLLGDSALYLCASSLLNNGAFFGQGTRLTVV.

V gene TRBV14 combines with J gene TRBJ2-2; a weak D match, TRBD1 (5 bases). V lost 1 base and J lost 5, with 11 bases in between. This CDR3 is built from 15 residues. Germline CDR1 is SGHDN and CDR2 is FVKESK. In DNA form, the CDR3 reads TGTGCCAGCAGCCAAGTGGTGGACACAACCGGGGAGCTGTTTTTT. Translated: CASSQVVDTTGELFF.

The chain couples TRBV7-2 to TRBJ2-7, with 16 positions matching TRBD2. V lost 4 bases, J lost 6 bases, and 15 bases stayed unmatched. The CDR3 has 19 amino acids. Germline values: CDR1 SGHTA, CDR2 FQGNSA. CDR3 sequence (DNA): TGTGCCAGCAGCTCAGACCTACTCGGGACTAGCGGGGGGGCACGCGAGCAGTACTTC. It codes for CASSSDLLGTSGGAREQYF.

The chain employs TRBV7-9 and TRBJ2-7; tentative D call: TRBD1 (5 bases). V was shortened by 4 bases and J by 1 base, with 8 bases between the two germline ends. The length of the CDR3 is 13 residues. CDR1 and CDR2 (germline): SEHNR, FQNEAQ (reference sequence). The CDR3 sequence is CASSSTVSYEQYF. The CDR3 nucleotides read TGTGCCAGCAGCTCGACAGTTTCCTACGAGCAGTACTTC.

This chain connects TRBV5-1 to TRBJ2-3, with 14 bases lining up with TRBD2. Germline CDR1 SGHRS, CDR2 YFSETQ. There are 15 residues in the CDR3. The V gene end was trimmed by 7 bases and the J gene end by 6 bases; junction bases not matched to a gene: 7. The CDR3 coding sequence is TGCGCCAGCGTGCGGGGGACTAGCGGGGGTGATACGCAGTATTTT. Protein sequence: CASVRGTSGGDTQYF.

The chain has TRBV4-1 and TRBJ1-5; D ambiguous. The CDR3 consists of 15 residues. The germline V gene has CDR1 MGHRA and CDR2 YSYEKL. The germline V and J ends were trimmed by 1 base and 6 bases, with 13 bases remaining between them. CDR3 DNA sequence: TGCGCCAGCAGCCAAGCTGGGATAGGGAGTCAGCCCCAGCATTTT. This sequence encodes CASSQAGIGSQPQHF.

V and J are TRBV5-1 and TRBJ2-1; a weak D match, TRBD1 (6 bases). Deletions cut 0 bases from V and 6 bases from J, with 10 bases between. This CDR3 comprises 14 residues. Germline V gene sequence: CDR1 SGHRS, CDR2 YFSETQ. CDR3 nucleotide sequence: TGCGCCAGCAGCTTGGGACAGGACTCCAATGAGCAGTTCTTC. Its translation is CASSLGQDSNEQFF.

The CDR3: CATSTWTDLLLGYTF. CDR3 nucleotides: TGTGCCACCAGCACTTGGACAGATTTACTGCTTGGCTACACCTTC. The chain couples TRBV15 to TRBJ1-2; the D gene is possibly TRBD1 (6 bases). Germline loops: CDR1 LNHNV, CDR2 YYDKDF (reference sequence). V was trimmed by 4 bases and J by 7 bases, leaving 19 bases between them. CDR3 length equals 15 residues.

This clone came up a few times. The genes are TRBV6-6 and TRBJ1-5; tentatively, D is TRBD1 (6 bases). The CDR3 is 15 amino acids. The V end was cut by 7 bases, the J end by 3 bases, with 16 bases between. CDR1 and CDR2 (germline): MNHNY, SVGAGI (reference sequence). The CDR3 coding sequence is TGTGCCAGCAAGGGGGACAACGACTACAATCAGCCCCAGCATTTT. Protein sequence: CASKGDNDYNQPQHF.

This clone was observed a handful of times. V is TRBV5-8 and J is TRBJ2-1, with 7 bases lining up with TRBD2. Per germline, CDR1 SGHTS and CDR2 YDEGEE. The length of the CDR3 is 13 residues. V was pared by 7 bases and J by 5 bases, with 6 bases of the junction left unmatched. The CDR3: CASYRLADNEQFF. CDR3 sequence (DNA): TGTGCCAGCTATAGGCTAGCGGACAATGAGCAGTTCTTC.

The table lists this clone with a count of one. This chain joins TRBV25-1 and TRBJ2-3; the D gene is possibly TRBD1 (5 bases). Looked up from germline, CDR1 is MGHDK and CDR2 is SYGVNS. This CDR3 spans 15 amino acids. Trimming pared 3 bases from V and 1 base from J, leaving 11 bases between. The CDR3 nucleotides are TGTGCCAGCAGTGACTCTCAAGGGGGCACAGATACGCAGTATTTT. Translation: CASSDSQGGTDTQYF. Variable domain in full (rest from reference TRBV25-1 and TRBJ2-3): EADIYQTPRYLVIGTGKKITLECSQTMGHDKMYWYQQDPGMELHLIHYSYGVNSTEKGDLSSESTVSRIRTEHFPLTLESARPSHTSQYLCASSDSQGGTDTQYFGPGTRLTVL.

The CDR3 DNA follows: TGCGCCAGCAGCCAAGAGGAGGACAGGGGGCTTTACGAGCAGTACTTC. It codes for CASSQEEDRGLYEQYF. V is TRBV4-3 and J is TRBJ2-5; 11 bases map to TRBD1. The end of the DNA is better explained by TRBJ2-7, so the J call may be wrong. This CDR3 region has 16 residues. The V gene's germline CDR1 is LGHNA and CDR2 YSLEER.

The CDR3 loop is CASSQDQVGNTIYF. DNA for the CDR3: TGCGCCAGCAGCCAAGATCAGGTGGGAAACACCATATATTTT. The V and J genes are TRBV4-3 and TRBJ1-3; D uncertain. Trimming cost V 0 bases and J 4 bases, with 7 bases left between them. CDR1 and CDR2 from the germline V gene are LGHNA and YSLEER. The CDR3 is 14 amino acids.

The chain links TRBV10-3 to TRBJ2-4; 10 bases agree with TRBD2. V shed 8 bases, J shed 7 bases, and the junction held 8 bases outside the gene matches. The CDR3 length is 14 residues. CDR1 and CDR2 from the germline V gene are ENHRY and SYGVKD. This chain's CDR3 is CAILGASGGNIQYF. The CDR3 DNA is TGTGCCATCCTGGGGGCTAGCGGGGGCAACATTCAGTACTTC.

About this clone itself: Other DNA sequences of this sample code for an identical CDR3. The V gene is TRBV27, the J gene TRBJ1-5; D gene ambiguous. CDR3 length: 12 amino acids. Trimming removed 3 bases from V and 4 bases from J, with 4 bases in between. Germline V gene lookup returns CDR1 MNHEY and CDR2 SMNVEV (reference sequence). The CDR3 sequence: CASSFQNQPQHF. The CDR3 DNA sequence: TGTGCCAGCAGTTTCCAAAATCAGCCCCAGCATTTT.

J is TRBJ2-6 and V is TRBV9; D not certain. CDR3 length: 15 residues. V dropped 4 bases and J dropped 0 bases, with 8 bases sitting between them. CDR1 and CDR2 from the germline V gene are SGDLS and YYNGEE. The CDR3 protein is CASSSTVSGANVLTF. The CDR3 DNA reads TGTGCCAGCAGCTCAACAGTCTCTGGGGCCAACGTCCTGACTTTC.

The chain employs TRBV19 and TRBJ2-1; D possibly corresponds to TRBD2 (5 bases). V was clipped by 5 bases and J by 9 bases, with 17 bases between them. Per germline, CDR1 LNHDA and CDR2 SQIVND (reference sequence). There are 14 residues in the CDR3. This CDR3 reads CASSPFGNALEQFF. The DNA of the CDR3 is TGTGCCAGTAGTCCCTTCGGGAACGCGCTTGAGCAGTTCTTC.

In DNA form, the CDR3 reads TGTGCCAGCAGTTACTCGACAGGGGTCGGCTACACCTTC. Amino acids: CASSYSTGVGYTF. The chain couples TRBV6-5 to TRBJ1-2, with 8 bases fitting TRBD1. Trimming cost V 0 bases and J 8 bases; bases outside gene matches: 2. From germline, CDR1 is MNHEY and CDR2 SVGAGI. The CDR3 sequence is 13 residues long.

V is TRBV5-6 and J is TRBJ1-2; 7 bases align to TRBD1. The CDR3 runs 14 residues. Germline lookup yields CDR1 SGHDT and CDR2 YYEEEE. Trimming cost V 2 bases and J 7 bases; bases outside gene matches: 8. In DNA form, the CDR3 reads TGTGCCAGCAGCTTCCGGGACAGAGAGATTGGCTACACCTTC. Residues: CASSFRDREIGYTF.

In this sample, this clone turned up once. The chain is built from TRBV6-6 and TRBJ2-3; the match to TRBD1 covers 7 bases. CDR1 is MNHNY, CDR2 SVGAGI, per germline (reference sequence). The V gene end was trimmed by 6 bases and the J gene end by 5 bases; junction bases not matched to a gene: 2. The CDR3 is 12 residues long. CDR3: CASRPGGDTQYF. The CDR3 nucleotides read TGTGCCAGCAGGCCAGGGGGAGATACGCAGTATTTT.